A single T cell receptor beta chain is shown here with its context. This clonotype has only a few counts. Its antigen remains unidentified. One base away there is no much larger clone; base qualities are not given. Relative to germline, V is missing 1 base and J is missing 5 bases, with 11 bases of the junction outside any gene match. Including cysteine and phenylalanine, the CDR3 has 16 amino acids. CDR3 DNA is the only sequence kept; it has 48 bases, read in frame from the first base. Taken from the germline V gene, the CDR1 and CDR2 loops are SGHTA and FQGNSA. These data originate in a study of CD8 T cells in ankylosing spondylitis (dated by TCRdb to about 2017). Background for the entire study: The study set out to find disease-linked TCR variants by profiling T cell receptor beta repertoires in ankylosing spondylitis patients and healthy donors. The whole study cohort included 108 healthy donors and 20 to 30 ankylosing spondylitis patients. Peripheral blood was sampled, and synovial fluid was also collected from ankylosing spondylitis patients.

Sequencing took place on an Illumina HiSeq 2500. TCR beta libraries were prepared by quantitative 5'-RACE with molecular barcodes. Processing in the source paper ran as follows. A new computational method, built on a probabilistic model of VDJ rearrangement, was used to identify disease-linked TCR variants. TCRdb ran its own pipeline on the public reads, namely fastp trimming at Q25 and MiXCR clone calling, and kept in-frame beta chains. Rows matching on CDR3 protein sequence are summarized as one entry with the most common DNA and genes. V and J calls and clone size were set by TCRdb, not the authors. This sample is represented by around 440,000 distinct CDR3 sequences; roughly a sixth of them were singletons. Over 1% of the sample is held by the ten biggest clonotypes. The full study reports these points: According to the report, matched synovial fluid samples from ankylosing spondylitis patients were significantly enriched for the disease-linked clones. A TCR beta motif of several highly homologous amino acid variants appeared characteristic of blood from ankylosing spondylitis patients. Some of the motif variants had been reported before in the synovial fluid and blood of reactive arthritis patients, a finding that suggests common disease-initiation mechanisms. The disease-linked clones showed a CD8+ phenotype and occurred at relatively low frequencies in peripheral blood.

The receptor was isolated from a male donor with ankylosing spondylitis. The chain couples TRBV7-2 to TRBJ2-7, and 7 junctional nucleotides match TRBD2. Sequenced material: blood, either unsorted or a sorted T cell fraction (not recorded which). The DNA sequence is given as TGTGCCAGCAGCTTAGGGTCGGGCGGGAGTATGAACGAGCAGTACTTC. It is translated as CASSLGSGGSMNEQYF.